This T cell receptor (beta chain) was recorded in a study of T cell responses to AZD1222 COVID-19 vaccine. Study summary: Pooled together were second doses at about 4 or about 12 weeks.

This clone was counted a single time. The CDR3 runs 17 residues. V was pared by 0 bases and J by 2 bases, with 4 bases of the junction left unmatched. Germline CDR1 LGHNA, CDR2 YNFKEQ. Profiled with immunoSEQ multiplex PCR; TCRdb holds only in-frame clones, not every one. The profile covers 95,000 to 150,000 clones, with roughly 86% appearing a single time and roughly 4.5% taken by the ten largest. The source was peripheral blood, collected on day 0 of AZD1222 vaccination. The clonotype comes from an adult in good health. The chain joins TRBV4-2 to TRBJ2-3; 11 nucleotides line up with TRBD2. CDR3 coding DNA: TGTGCCAGCAGCCAAGAAGAACTAGCGGGGGCCACAGATACGCAGTATTTT. It specifies CASSQEELAGATDTQYF.